This T cell receptor beta chain was retrieved from a study of cytomegalovirus exposure and HLA in healthy donors (dated by TCRdb to about 2017). For the study in its entirety: According to a later analysis, one platform produced both the roughly 110 validation repertoires and the approximately 600 repertoires of the first cohort. The aim of the study was to test whether cataloging public T cell receptors could identify signatures of past pathogen exposure. In addition to the first cohort of about 650 subjects, a separate validation cohort of about 120 different subjects was used. To predict cytomegalovirus infection status, the study brought together high-throughput TCR immunosequencing, statistical association of individual TCRs with disease status, and machine learning.

Library method: the immunoSEQ multiplex PCR assay. The paper's processing steps were these. A statistical classification framework was built to diagnose cytomegalovirus status from the catalog of TCR beta chain sequences. Imported from immuneACCESS, the table was reduced by TCRdb to in-frame sequences with V and J called. These copies leave out some clones; in studies compared against another copy, an unresolved V gene accounts for under half, and the cause of the remainder is not known. V, J and clone size are taken as reported in that table, and D and trimming were inferred from the DNA itself. In all, the sample holds 150,000 to 200,000 clones, and approximately 87% of those were seen once. The ten largest make up approximately 1.5% of the sample. This clone occurred a few times. There is no known antigen for this receptor. No qualities accompany the bases; no much larger clone lies one base away.

The paper as a whole reports these results and caveats: Most TCR sequences were observed very rarely across donors, whereas some public TCRs were present in many individuals. In both the original and validation cohorts, the classifier was reported to diagnose cytomegalovirus status with high specificity and sensitivity. According to the authors, the approach could potentially be generalized to other disease states and immunological phenotypes. The study gave a list of about 160 TCR beta chains associated with cytomegalovirus. Three of the identified cytomegalovirus-associated TCR beta chains were confirmed in vitro to be specific for cytomegalovirus antigens. In a later analysis, TCRs clustered in the first cohort were found to also tend to co-occur in the roughly 130 validation repertoires, with approximately 95% of cluster scores above 0. The validation cohort had no HLA typing available for a later analysis, so co-occurrence within that cohort was assessed over all 130 or so repertoires.

Separate from the approximately 700-subject first cohort, the validation cohort of over 90 subjects was the group to which the donors belonged. The material sequenced was PBMCs. This TCR was recovered from a woman aged 30 to 39 in good health and CMV-seronegative.

The DNA reads as follows: TGCGCCAGCAGCCAGGCACAGGGGAGCTATGGCTACACCTTC. It translates as CASSQAQGSYGYTF. This receptor chain uses TRBV4-1 and TRBJ1-2; 7 of the junction bases match TRBD1. According to the germline V gene, CDR1 reads MGHRA and CDR2 reads YSYEKL. Germline trimming amounts to 3 bases on V and 4 bases on J, with 5 as the count of junction bases outside the gene matches. The CDR3 spans 14 residues, from the cysteine through the phenylalanine. The sequence is cut down to CDR3 DNA, 42 bases in frame from base 1.